This T cell receptor (beta chain) appears in the sequencing data of a study of tissue T cells after allogeneic stem cell transplantation. Study results and limitations: Blood and spleen captured only part of the tissue TCR repertoire.

Specified time point: mouse harvest day 14 after allogeneic transplant. Each mouse received 10^7 T-cell-depleted marrow cells plus 10^6 splenic CD5+ T cells by tail vein. Germline CDR1 NNHNN, CDR2 SYGAGS (reference sequence). The CDR3 totals 13 residues. Trimming cost V 2 bases and J 0 bases, with 5 bases left between them. The repertoire was sequenced with immunoSEQ multiplex PCR; TCRdb's copy has only in-frame clones and lacks some. The sample has 4,000 to 6,000 clones, 25% to 40% seen once. A remark on this clone: Its cognate antigen is unknown. Genes and germline come from the mouse. The DNA ends 1 residue before the CDR3 does, and the rest of the CDR3 is filled in from the germline J gene.

The sample was skin. This receptor was identified in a female BALB/c mouse given C57BL/6 T cells with graft-versus-host disease after an allogeneic hematopoietic cell transplant. The chain uses TRBV13-2 and TRBJ1-1; D is uncertain. The chain's CDR3 is CASGEAANTEVFF. The DNA read from the CDR3 is TGTGCCAGCGGTGAAGCAGCAAACACAGAAGTCTTC.